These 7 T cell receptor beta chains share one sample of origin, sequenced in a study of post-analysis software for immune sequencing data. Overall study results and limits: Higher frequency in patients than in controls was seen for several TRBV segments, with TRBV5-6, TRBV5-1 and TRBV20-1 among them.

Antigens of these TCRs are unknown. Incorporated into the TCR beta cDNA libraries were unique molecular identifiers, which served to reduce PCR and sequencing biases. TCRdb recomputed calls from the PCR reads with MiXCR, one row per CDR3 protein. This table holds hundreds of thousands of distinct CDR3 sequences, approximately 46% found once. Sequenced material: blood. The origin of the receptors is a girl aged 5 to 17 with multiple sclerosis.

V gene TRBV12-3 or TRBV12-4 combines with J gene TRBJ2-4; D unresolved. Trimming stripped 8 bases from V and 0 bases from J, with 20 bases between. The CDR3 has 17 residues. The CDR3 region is CASSTKGQLIAKNIQYF. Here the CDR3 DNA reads TGTGCCAGCTCCACTAAGGGCCAGTTAATAGCCAAAAACATTCAGTACTTC.

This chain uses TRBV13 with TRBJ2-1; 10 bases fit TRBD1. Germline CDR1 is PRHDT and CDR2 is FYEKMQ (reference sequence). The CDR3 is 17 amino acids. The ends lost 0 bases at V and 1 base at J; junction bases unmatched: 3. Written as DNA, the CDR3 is TGTGCCAGCAGCTTAGGGGGACAGGGGATGTCCTACAATGAGCAGTTCTTC. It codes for CASSLGGQGMSYNEQFF.

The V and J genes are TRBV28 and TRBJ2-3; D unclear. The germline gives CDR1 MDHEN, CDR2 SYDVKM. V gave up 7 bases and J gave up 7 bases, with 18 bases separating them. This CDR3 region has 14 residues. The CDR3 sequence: CASTRMESGNTQYF. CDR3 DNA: TGTGCCAGCACCAGAATGGAGAGTGGGAATACGCAGTATTTT.

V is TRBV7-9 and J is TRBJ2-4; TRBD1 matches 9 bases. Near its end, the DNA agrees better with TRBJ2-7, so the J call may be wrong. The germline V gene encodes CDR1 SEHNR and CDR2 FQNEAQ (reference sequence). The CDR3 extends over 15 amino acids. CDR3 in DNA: TGTGCCAGCAGCTGGGAGGGGACAGGGACCGTCGAGCAGTACTTC. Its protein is CASSWEGTGTVEQYF.

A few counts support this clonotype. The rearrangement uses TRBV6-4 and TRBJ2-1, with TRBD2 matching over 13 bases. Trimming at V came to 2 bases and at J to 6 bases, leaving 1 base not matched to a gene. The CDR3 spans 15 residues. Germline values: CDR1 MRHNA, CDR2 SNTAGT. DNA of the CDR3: TGTGCCAGCAGTGACAGGACTAGCGGGAGCAATGAGCAGTTCTTC. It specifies CASSDRTSGSNEQFF.

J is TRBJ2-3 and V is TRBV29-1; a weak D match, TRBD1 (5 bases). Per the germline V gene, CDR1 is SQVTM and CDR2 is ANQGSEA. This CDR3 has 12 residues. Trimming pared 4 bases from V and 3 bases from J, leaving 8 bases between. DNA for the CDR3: TGCAGCGTTGGGGGCAATACAGATACGCAGTATTTT. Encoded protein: CSVGGNTDTQYF.

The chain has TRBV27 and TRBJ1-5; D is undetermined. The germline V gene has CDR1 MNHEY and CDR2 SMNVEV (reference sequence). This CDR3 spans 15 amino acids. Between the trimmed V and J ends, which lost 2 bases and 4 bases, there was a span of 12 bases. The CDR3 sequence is CASSLNRDSNQPQHF. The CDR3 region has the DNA TGTGCCAGCAGTTTAAACAGAGACTCAAATCAGCCCCAGCATTTT.